Listed here are 17 T cell receptor beta chains from one sample, sequenced in a study of blood T cells in healthy people across ages. The authors ran a second PCR of about 6 to 11 cycles using a sample-barcoded 5' primer and a J-beta primer mix. TCRdb reanalysed the 5' RACE reads using MiXCR and keeps one entry per CDR3 protein. The repertoire includes 650,000 to 800,000 distinct CDR3 sequences, approximately 52% of them detected once, and about 13% sits in the top ten. The specimen was blood. Source of these receptors: a woman of 80 years or more in good health.

This clonotype was counted at least ten times. DNA of the CDR3: TGTGCCAGCAAAACGACAGGGGACGATGTTGGGCTCTATGGCTACACCTTC. Amino acids: CASKTTGDDVGLYGYTF. V and J are TRBV6-1 and TRBJ1-2; 8 bases match TRBD1. Trimming took 7 bases from V and 4 from J; bases not matched to a gene: 17. The CDR3 extends over 17 amino acids. CDR1 is MNHNS and CDR2 is SASEGT in the germline V gene.

With respect to this clonotype: Just one base apart from a much larger clone, this may be a read error. The chain couples TRBV5-1 to TRBJ2-4, with TRBD1 identical over 9 bases. The V gene end was trimmed by 5 bases and the J gene end by 2 bases; junction bases not matched to a gene: 8. The length of the CDR3 is 16 residues. Germline V gene lookup returns CDR1 SGHRS and CDR2 YFSETQ. CDR3 loop: CASSSGTGLSKNIQYF. In nucleotides, the CDR3 is TGCGCCAGCAGTTCCGGGACAGGGCTCTCCAAAAACATTCAGTACTTC.

The chain carries TRBV30 and TRBJ2-1, with 7 bases lining up with TRBD1. V was pared by 4 bases and J by 4 bases, with 7 bases of the junction left unmatched. There are 14 residues in the CDR3. Germline values: CDR1 GTSNPN, CDR2 SVGIG (reference sequence). CDR3 sequence reads: CAWNPDRRYNEQFF. In DNA form, the CDR3 reads TGTGCCTGGAATCCGGACAGGCGATACAATGAGCAGTTCTTC.

This chain connects TRBV7-2 to TRBJ1-4, with D uncertain. Germline lookup yields CDR1 SGHTA and CDR2 FQGNSA. The CDR3 has 13 residues. V gave up 3 bases and J gave up 5 bases, with 7 bases separating them. The CDR3 region is CASSFLRNEKLFF. CDR3 sequence (DNA): TGTGCCAGCAGCTTTCTTAGGAATGAAAAACTGTTTTTT.

The CDR3 loop reads CASSPATGGTGELFF. As DNA, the CDR3 is TGCGCCAGCAGCCCGGCGACAGGGGGCACCGGGGAGCTGTTTTTT. The chain employs TRBV4-1 and TRBJ2-2; TRBD1 agrees at 9 bases. The CDR3 totals 15 residues. Germline lookup yields CDR1 MGHRA and CDR2 YSYEKL. V lost 4 bases, J lost 4 bases, and 4 bases stayed unmatched.

The rearrangement joins TRBV20-1 to TRBJ2-1, with 10 nucleotides matching TRBD2. V trimming: 3 bases; J trimming: 5 bases; junction bases outside the gene matches: 4. The CDR3 has 14 amino acids. Germline assignment: CDR1 DFQATT and CDR2 SNEGSKA (reference sequence). The CDR3 region is CSARNSGGNNEQFF. CDR3 DNA: TGCAGTGCTAGGAATAGCGGGGGGAACAATGAGCAGTTCTTC.

In its sample, this clonotype was seen many times. V and J are TRBV7-2 and TRBJ2-7; tentative D call: TRBD2 (7 bases). V lost 4 bases and J lost 4, with 14 bases in between. CDR3 length: 14 residues. CDR1 SGHTA and CDR2 FQGNSA come from the germline V gene. This CDR3 reads CASSSRGGVYEQYF. The CDR3 coding sequence is TGTGCCAGCAGCTCAAGGGGGGGGGTTTACGAGCAGTACTTC.

J is TRBJ2-7 and V is TRBV5-1, with TRBD2 as a possible D gene (5 bases). The CDR3 has 15 amino acids. The germline CDR1 and CDR2 sequences are SGHRS and YFSETQ. Trimming pared 0 bases from V and 1 base from J, leaving 11 bases between. CDR3: CASSLADGESYEQYF. The CDR3 coding sequence is TGCGCCAGCAGCTTGGCCGATGGGGAGTCCTACGAGCAGTACTTC.

With respect to this clonotype: It may be a read error: a sequence one base away is much more abundant. The chain recombines TRBV24-1 with TRBJ2-7, with D unresolved. CDR1 and CDR2 from the germline V gene are KGHDR and SFDVKD. The CDR3 runs to 12 residues. This CDR3 is CATSGNSCEQYF. The CDR3 DNA reads TGTGCCACCAGCGGAAACTCCTGCGAGCAGTACTTC.

This chain links TRBV10-3 with TRBJ2-5, with unresolved D. The CDR3 extends over 12 amino acids. With 6 bases removed from V and 2 bases from J, the gap between germline ends came to 7 bases. Germline CDR1 and CDR2: ENHRY and SYGVKD. CDR3 in amino acids: CAISTAQETQYF. CDR3 in DNA: TGTGCCATCAGCACTGCACAAGAGACCCAGTACTTC.

The table lists this clonotype with a few counts. CDR3 DNA: TGTGCCAGCTCACCTTATGAGGGGGCAAGGGATGGCTACACCTTC. Translating gives CASSPYEGARDGYTF. V is TRBV18 and J is TRBJ1-2; 7 bases line up with TRBD1. The CDR3 has 15 amino acids. V shed 3 bases and J 6 bases; nucleotides not matched to a gene: 10. Germline lookup yields CDR1 KGHSH and CDR2 LQKENI.

Notes on this clonotype: Mismatch with germline at one junction end may stem from a read error. The chain joins TRBV7-6 to TRBJ2-3, with 7 nucleotides matching TRBD1. Germline V gene sequence: CDR1 SGHVS, CDR2 FNYEAQ. This CDR3 contains 13 residues. In DNA, the CDR3 is TGTACCAGCAGCCTCACAGGGGCTGATACGCAGTATTTT. The encoded protein is CTSSLTGADTQYF. Together with reference TRBV7-6 and TRBJ2-3, the CDR3 gives the full variable domain: GAGVSQSPRYKVTKRGQDVALRCDPISGHVSLYWYRQALGQGPEFLTYFNYEAQQDKSGLPNDRFSAERPEGSISTLTIQRTEQRDSAMYRCTSSLTGADTQYFGPGTRLTVL.

This clonotype was seen more than once but under ten times. This chain joins TRBV20-1 and TRBJ2-2; 9 bases map to TRBD2. From germline, CDR1 is DFQATT and CDR2 SNEGSKA (reference sequence). V was pared by 3 bases and J by 8 bases, with 7 bases of the junction left unmatched. The CDR3 loop spans 14 amino acids. As DNA, the CDR3 is TGCAGTGCTAGTCGGGCTAGCGGGACTGGGGAGCTGTTTTTT. It encodes CSASRASGTGELFF.

This clonotype was seen at least ten times. The chain is built from TRBV28 and TRBJ2-6; no clear D gene. Trimming left V 11 bases short and J 1 base short, with 6 bases between. The CDR3 length is 12 residues. Germline assignment: CDR1 MDHEN and CDR2 SYDVKM. The CDR3 spells CAVHSGANVLTF. The CDR3 DNA reads as TGTGCCGTTCATTCTGGGGCCAACGTCCTGACTTTC.

CDR3 sequence reads: CSAPPTLAGETQYF. The CDR3 DNA reads as TGCAGTGCTCCTCCGACTCTAGCGGGGGAGACCCAGTACTTC. The V and J genes are TRBV20-1 and TRBJ2-5; TRBD2 matches at 9 bases. The germline gives CDR1 DFQATT, CDR2 SNEGSKA (reference sequence). CDR3 length: 14 amino acids. With V trimmed by 5 bases and J by 5 bases, 9 bases remained unmatched.

The rearrangement joins TRBV20-1 to TRBJ2-7, with 8 bases matching TRBD1. Losses at the gene ends were 2 bases for V and 1 base for J; bases not matched to a gene: 10. Germline-derived CDR1 and CDR2 are DFQATT and SNEGSKA (reference sequence). There are 16 residues in the CDR3. CDR3 region: CSARIPGQAVSYEQYF. CDR3 sequence (DNA): TGCAGTGCTAGAATACCGGGACAGGCCGTTTCCTACGAGCAGTACTTC.

J is TRBJ1-1 and V is TRBV15; 7 bases align to TRBD1. The germline CDR1 and CDR2 sequences are LNHNV and YYDKDF (reference sequence). The V gene end was trimmed by 3 bases and the J gene end by 1 base; junction bases not matched to a gene: 2. The CDR3 consists of 14 residues. CDR3 protein: CATSSRDRNTEAFF. As DNA, the CDR3 is TGTGCCACCAGCAGCCGGGACAGGAACACTGAAGCTTTCTTT.